Listed below are T cell receptor beta chains from one sample, sequenced in a study of graft-versus-host responses after intestinal transplantation. The repertoire was sequenced with immunoSEQ multiplex PCR; TCRdb's copy has only in-frame clones and lacks some. The data contain roughly 10,000 clones, 80% to 95% of them seen just once; the ten biggest clones take up about 5.1%. Sequenced material: PBMCs, taken less than 70 days after transplant. These receptors all come from a human patient who received an intestinal transplant, so some T cells may come from the graft donor. CDR3s include the opening cysteine and the closing phenylalanine or tryptophan. Each record gives: CDR3 length, V gene, J gene, clone size, D gene, CDR3 DNA, CDR3 protein. D genes are given only for firm matches. Rows may omit the clone size; those that give it use once, few, many or a size class.

length: 13; V: TRBV19; J: TRBJ2-7; size: .; D: .; DNA: TGTGCCAGTAGTCTGGGAATTGGCTACGAGCAGTACTTC; CDR3: CASSLGIGYEQYF
length: 16; V: TRBV5-5; J: TRBJ2-1; size: once; D: TRBD2; DNA: TGTGCCAGCAGCCTCGGACTAGCGGGAGGGCTGTATGAGCAGTTCTTC; CDR3: CASSLGLAGGLYEQFF
length: 16; V: TRBV11-2; J: TRBJ2-7; size: .; D: .; DNA: TGTGCCAGCAGCTCTAAAGTGGGGGGAGCGTGGTGGGAGCAGTACTTC; CDR3: CASSSKVGGAWWEQYF
length: 16; V: TRBV19; J: TRBJ1-1; size: .; D: .; DNA: TGTGCCAGTAGTATATCCGTCAGGGCCTTGAACACTGAAGCTTTCTTT; CDR3: CASSISVRALNTEAFF
length: 18; V: TRBV10-1; J: TRBJ2-1; size: .; D: TRBD2; DNA: TGCGCCAGCAGTGAGTCCCTCAGACTAGCGGGAGTTGCTAATGAGCAGTTCTTC; CDR3: CASSESLRLAGVANEQFF
length: 16; V: TRBV5-1; J: TRBJ2-1; size: .; D: TRBD1; DNA: TGCGCCAGCAGCACCTTACAGGGGTTAGCCTACAATGAGCAGTTCTTC; CDR3: CASSTLQGLAYNEQFF
length: 11; V: TRBV20-1; J: TRBJ2-7; size: once; D: .; DNA: TGCAGTGCGGAGTGGGGGGACGAGCAGTACTTC; CDR3: CSAEWGDEQYF
length: 13; V: TRBV27; J: TRBJ1-2; size: .; D: .; DNA: TGTGCCAGCAGTTTCGGTCCCAGCTATGGCTACACCTTC; CDR3: CASSFGPSYGYTF
length: 14; V: TRBV27; J: TRBJ2-1; size: .; D: .; DNA: TGTGCCAGCAGTTTGGGGGGGCGGTACAATGAGCAGTTCTTC; CDR3: CASSLGGRYNEQFF
length: 17; V: TRBV7-2; J: TRBJ2-1; size: .; D: .; DNA: TGTGCCAGCAGCTTTAAGACAGGAAAAACCACAATAGGTGAGCAGTTCTTC; CDR3: CASSFKTGKTTIGEQFF
length: 13; V: TRBV30; J: TRBJ2-7; size: .; D: .; DNA: TGTGCCTGGAGTACCTCGGAACTCGCACAGCAGTACTTC; CDR3: CAWSTSELAQQYF
length: 12; V: TRBV2; J: TRBJ2-3; size: .; D: .; DNA: TGTGCCAGCAGGGACACAGGGCAACCGCAGTATTTT; CDR3: CASRDTGQPQYF
length: 15; V: TRBV4-2; J: TRBJ2-1; size: .; D: .; DNA: TGTGCCAGCAGCTTCCTAGGAGGTATCAACAATGAGCAGTTCTTC; CDR3: CASSFLGGINNEQFF
length: 15; V: TRBV28; J: TRBJ2-7; size: .; D: TRBD2; DNA: TGTGCCAGCAGTTTAAGGGTTAGCGGGGCCTACGAGCAGTACTTC; CDR3: CASSLRVSGAYEQYF
length: 13; V: TRBV6-1; J: TRBJ2-7; size: .; D: .; DNA: TGTGCCAGCAGTGTCGGGAGCTCCTACGAGCAGTACTTC; CDR3: CASSVGSSYEQYF
length: 15; V: TRBV13; J: TRBJ2-7; size: .; D: .; DNA: TGTGCCAGCAGCCCCGGACCGGGTTCAAGCTACGAGCAGTACTTC; CDR3: CASSPGPGSSYEQYF
length: 13; V: TRBV29-1; J: TRBJ1-2; size: .; D: .; DNA: TGCAGCGTGGGGGGAGGGGACAACTATGGCTACACCTTC; CDR3: CSVGGGDNYGYTF
length: 12; V: TRBV29-1; J: TRBJ1-2; size: .; D: TRBD1; DNA: TGCAGCGTTGTAGACAGGGGTAATGGCTACACCTTC; CDR3: CSVVDRGNGYTF